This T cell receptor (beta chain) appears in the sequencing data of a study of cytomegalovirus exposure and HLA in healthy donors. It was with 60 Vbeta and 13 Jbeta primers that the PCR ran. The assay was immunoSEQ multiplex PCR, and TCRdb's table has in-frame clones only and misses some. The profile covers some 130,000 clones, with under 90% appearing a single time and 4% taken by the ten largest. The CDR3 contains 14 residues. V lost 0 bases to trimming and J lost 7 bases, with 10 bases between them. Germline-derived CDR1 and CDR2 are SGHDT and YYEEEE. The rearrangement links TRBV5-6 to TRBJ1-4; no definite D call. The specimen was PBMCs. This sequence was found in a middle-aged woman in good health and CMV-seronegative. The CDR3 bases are TGTGCCAGCAGCTTGGCCGGGTCGGGTGAAAAACTGTTTTTT. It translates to CASSLAGSGEKLFF.